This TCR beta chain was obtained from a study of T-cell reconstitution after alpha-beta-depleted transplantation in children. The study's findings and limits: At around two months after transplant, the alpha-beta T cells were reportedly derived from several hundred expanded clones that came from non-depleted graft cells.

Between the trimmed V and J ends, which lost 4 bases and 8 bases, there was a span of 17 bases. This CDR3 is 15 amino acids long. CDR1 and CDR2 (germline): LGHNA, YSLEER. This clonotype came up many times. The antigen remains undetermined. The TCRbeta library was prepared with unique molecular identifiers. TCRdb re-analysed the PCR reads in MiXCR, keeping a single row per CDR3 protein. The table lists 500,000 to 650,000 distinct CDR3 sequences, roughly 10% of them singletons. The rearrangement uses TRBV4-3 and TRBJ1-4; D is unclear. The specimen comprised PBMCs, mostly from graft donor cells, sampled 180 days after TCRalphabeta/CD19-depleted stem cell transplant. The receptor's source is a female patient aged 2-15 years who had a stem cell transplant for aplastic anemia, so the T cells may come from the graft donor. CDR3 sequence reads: CASSPRAAAQEKLFF. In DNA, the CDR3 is TGCGCCAGCAGCCCAAGAGCAGCTGCTCAAGAAAAACTGTTTTTT.